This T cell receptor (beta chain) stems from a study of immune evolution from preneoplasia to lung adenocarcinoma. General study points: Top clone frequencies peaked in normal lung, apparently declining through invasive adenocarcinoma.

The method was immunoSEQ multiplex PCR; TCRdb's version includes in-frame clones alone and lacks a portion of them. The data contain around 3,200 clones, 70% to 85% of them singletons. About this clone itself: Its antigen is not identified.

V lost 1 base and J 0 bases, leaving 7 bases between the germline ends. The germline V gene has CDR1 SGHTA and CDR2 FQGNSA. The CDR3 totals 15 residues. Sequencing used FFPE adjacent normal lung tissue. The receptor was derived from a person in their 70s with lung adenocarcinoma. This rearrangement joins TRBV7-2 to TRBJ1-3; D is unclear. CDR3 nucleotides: TGTGCCAGCAGCTTAGAGGCCCTCTCTGGAAACACCATATATTTT. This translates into CASSLEALSGNTIYF. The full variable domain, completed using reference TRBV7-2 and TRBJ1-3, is GAGVSQSPSNKVTEKGKDVELRCDPISGHTALYWYRQSLGQGLEFLIYFQGNSAPDKSGLPSDRFSAERTGGSVSTLTIQRTQQEDSAVYLCASSLEALSGNTIYFGEGSWLTVV.